The 29 T cell receptor beta chains presented below share a single source sample, sequenced in a study of blood T cell repertoires in COVID-19. Measured with immunoSEQ multiplex PCR; TCRdb has only the in-frame clones, and not every one. The table lists approximately 240,000 clones, around 80% of them singletons. The sample was peripheral blood. These receptors were taken from a woman aged 55-70 years who had recovered from COVID-19.

This clone was observed once. V is TRBV6-5 and J is TRBJ2-1, with 7 bases identical to TRBD1. The CDR3 length is 15 residues. Unmatched junction bases numbered 13, after V lost 6 bases and J lost 8 bases. Looked up from germline, CDR1 is MNHEY and CDR2 is SVGAGI. The CDR3 is CASSLAETGRDEQFF. Here the CDR3 DNA reads TGTGCCAGCAGCCTCGCCGAGACAGGGCGGGATGAGCAGTTCTTC.

The CDR3 loop reads CASSLGGAGGNTEAFF. CDR3 bases: TGTGCCAGCAGCCTCGGAGGCGCAGGCGGAAACACTGAAGCTTTCTTT. V usage is TRBV9 and J usage is TRBJ1-1; D gene unclear. This CDR3 has 16 residues. Trimming cost V 4 bases and J 2 bases, with 18 bases left between them. CDR1 and CDR2 (germline): SGDLS, YYNGEE.

CDR3 nucleotides: TGTGCCAGCAGCTCCTTACGGGAGACCCAGTACTTC. It yields the protein CASSSLRETQYF. The chain uses TRBV6-6 and TRBJ2-5; D unclear. The germline V and J ends were trimmed by 6 bases and 5 bases, with 10 bases remaining between them. Per the germline V gene, CDR1 is MNHNY and CDR2 is SVGAGI (reference sequence). The CDR3 runs to 12 residues.

The V gene is TRBV19, the J gene TRBJ2-3; 13 bases map to TRBD2. The germline V gene encodes CDR1 LNHDA and CDR2 SQIVND (reference sequence). The CDR3 extends over 15 amino acids. J was trimmed by 4 bases and V by 10 bases; bases with no gene match: 8. Here the CDR3 reads CATRLAGGGSDTQYF. The CDR3, as DNA: TGTGCCACCAGACTAGCGGGGGGTGGGTCAGATACGCAGTATTTT.

V and J are TRBV9 and TRBJ2-5; no clear D. Germline CDR1 reads SGDLS; CDR2 reads YYNGEE. CDR3 length: 14 amino acids. Trimming cost V 0 bases and J 3 bases, with 9 bases left between them. CDR3 bases: TGTGCCAGCAGCGTAGGAGGCGTCGAAGAGACCCAGTACTTC. Its protein is CASSVGGVEETQYF.

The V call is TRBV7-2, the J call TRBJ2-7, with 9 bases aligning to TRBD2. CDR3 size: 15 residues. Looked up from germline, CDR1 is SGHTA and CDR2 is FQGNSA. With V trimmed by 6 bases and J by 0 bases, 6 bases remained unmatched. CDR3 amino acids: CASRDSGGLSYEQYF. For the CDR3, the DNA is TGTGCCAGCAGGGATAGCGGGGGACTCTCCTACGAGCAGTACTTC.

The chain has TRBV29-1 and TRBJ2-4; 11 nucleotides agree with TRBD1. V lost 0 bases, J lost 8 bases, and 6 bases stayed unmatched. CDR1 and CDR2 from the germline V gene are SQVTM and ANQGSEA. The CDR3 is made up of 15 amino acids. CDR3 sequence reads: CSVEDRGTGGDIQYF. CDR3 nucleotide sequence: TGCAGCGTTGAAGATCGAGGGACAGGGGGTGACATTCAGTACTTC.

The chain links TRBV28 to TRBJ2-7, with TRBD2 matching 7 bases. Trimming at V came to 8 bases and at J to 3 bases, leaving 13 bases not matched to a gene. The V gene's germline CDR1 is MDHEN and CDR2 SYDVKM. The length of the CDR3 is 15 residues. The CDR3 is CASSRGYQHVYEQYF. The CDR3 coding sequence is TGTGCCAGCTCGCGGGGGTACCAACACGTCTACGAGCAGTACTTC.

This chain connects TRBV4-3 to TRBJ2-7; D is possibly TRBD2 (6 bases). Trimming removed 1 base from V and 4 bases from J, with 14 bases in between. CDR1 and CDR2 (germline): LGHNA, YSLEER. The CDR3 is 15 amino acids. The CDR3 coding sequence is TGCGCCAGCAGCCAAGGGCGGGGTCCGAGATACGAGCAGTACTTC. Its translation: CASSQGRGPRYEQYF.

For the CDR3, the DNA is TGTGCCAGCAGCTTCGCGACAGGGAGAAATCAGCCCCAGCATTTT. Amino acid sequence: CASSFATGRNQPQHF. This chain connects TRBV7-2 to TRBJ1-5; 7 nucleotides align to TRBD1. The CDR3 has 15 amino acids. Germline-derived CDR1 and CDR2 are SGHTA and FQGNSA. Trimming at V came to 3 bases and at J to 4 bases, leaving 6 bases not matched to a gene.

In this sample, this clone turned up once. The chain recombines TRBV30 with TRBJ2-5; TRBD2 agrees at 13 bases. This CDR3 is built from 16 residues. V lost 8 bases, J lost 3 bases, and 12 bases stayed unmatched. In germline, CDR1 is GTSNPN, CDR2 SVGIG (reference sequence). The CDR3 loop is CAHSGGLAGAKETQYF. Here the CDR3 DNA reads TGTGCCCATAGCGGCGGACTAGCGGGGGCCAAAGAGACCCAGTACTTC. The full variable domain, completed using reference TRBV30 and TRBJ2-5, is SQTIHQWPATLVQPVGSPLSLECTVEGTSNPNLYWYRQAAGRGLQLLFYSVGIGQISSEVPQNLSASRPQDRQFILSSKKLLLSDSGFYLCAHSGGLAGAKETQYFGPGTRLLVL.

V and J are TRBV5-6 and TRBJ1-1; D is ambiguous. The CDR3 totals 15 residues. Germline V gene data show CDR1 as SGHDT and CDR2 as YYEEEE. Deletions cut 0 bases from V and 0 bases from J, with 9 bases between. The CDR3 DNA is TGTGCCAGCAGCTTGGACCCCTACTTGAACACTGAAGCTTTCTTT. As protein: CASSLDPYLNTEAFF. The whole variable domain, remainder taken from reference TRBV5-6 and TRBJ1-1, is DAGVTQSPTHLIKTRGQQVTLRCSPKSGHDTVSWYQQALGQGPQFIFQYYEEEERQRGNFPDRFSGHQFPNYSSELNVNALLLGDSALYLCASSLDPYLNTEAFFGQGTRLTVV.

This clone has a single count. CDR3 sequence reads: CASSYSPGVTTGELFF. The DNA of the CDR3 is TGTGCCAGCAGTTACTCGCCAGGGGTAACAACCGGGGAGCTGTTTTTT. The chain is built from TRBV6-6 and TRBJ2-2, with D possibly being TRBD1 (6 bases). V lost 0 bases and J 5 bases, leaving 13 bases between the germline ends. Germline values: CDR1 MNHNY, CDR2 SVGAGI (reference sequence). The CDR3 spans 16 residues.

The CDR3 DNA follows: TGCGCCAGCAGCTTGGTTGGCAGGGGTCTCTCTGGAAACACCATATATTTT. Its translation: CASSLVGRGLSGNTIYF. The genes are TRBV5-1 and TRBJ1-3; D might be TRBD1 (6 bases). Germline lookup yields CDR1 SGHRS and CDR2 YFSETQ. V was pared by 0 bases and J by 0 bases, with 13 bases between. CDR3 length: 17 residues.

There are a few counts of this clone. The chain carries TRBV28 and TRBJ1-2; D gene uncertain. This CDR3 has 14 amino acids. V lost 5 bases, J lost 4 bases, and 14 bases lay in between. Germline V gives CDR1 MDHEN, CDR2 SYDVKM. The CDR3: CASSPAGVGYGYTF. CDR3 DNA sequence: TGTGCCAGCAGTCCCGCCGGGGTAGGCTATGGCTACACCTTC.

CDR3 loop: CASRIQGANTEAFF. CDR3 coding DNA: TGTGCCAGCAGAATACAGGGGGCGAACACTGAAGCTTTCTTT. The chain recombines TRBV2 with TRBJ1-1; 9 positions agree with TRBD1. The CDR3 has 14 amino acids. Germline values: CDR1 SNHLY, CDR2 FYNNEI. V shed 6 bases and J 1 base; nucleotides not matched to a gene: 3.

V usage is TRBV9 and J usage is TRBJ2-7; 7 bases match TRBD2. Germline V gene sequence: CDR1 SGDLS, CDR2 YYNGEE. The trim removed 0 bases at V and 4 bases at J, leaving 7 bases unmatched. CDR3 length: 15 amino acids. The CDR3 DNA reads TGTGCCAGCAGCGTAGGGACGGGGGGAGTGTACGAGCAGTACTTC. Protein product: CASSVGTGGVYEQYF.

The chain employs TRBV25-1 and TRBJ1-3; TRBD1 might be the D (6 bases). This CDR3 spans 13 amino acids. Germline CDR1 and CDR2: MGHDK and SYGVNS. The V end lost 8 bases, the J end lost 1 base, and 9 bases lay between the germline ends. This CDR3 reads CASWGHSGNTIYF. DNA of the CDR3: TGTGCCAGCTGGGGACATTCTGGAAACACCATATATTTT.

The chain links TRBV11-2 to TRBJ2-2; D may be TRBD1 (6 bases). The CDR3 runs to 16 residues. The V gene lost 5 bases and the J gene lost 2 bases, with 15 bases spanning the gap. The germline CDR1 and CDR2 sequences are SGHAT and FQNNGV. This CDR3 reads CASSPPAGTNTGELFF. Written as DNA, the CDR3 is TGTGCCAGCAGCCCCCCCGCCGGGACAAACACCGGGGAGCTGTTTTTT.

The rearrangement links TRBV18 to TRBJ2-2; 8 bases map to TRBD1. The germline gives CDR1 KGHSH, CDR2 LQKENI. This CDR3 spans 15 amino acids. With 2 bases clipped from V and 2 bases from J, the junction kept 1 base outside the gene matches. CDR3 region: CASSPDRGNTGELFF. The CDR3 nucleotides read TGTGCCAGCTCACCAGACAGGGGCAACACCGGGGAGCTGTTTTTT.

V and J are TRBV9 and TRBJ2-3; 9 nucleotides agree with TRBD2. CDR3 length: 16 residues. Germline-derived CDR1 and CDR2 are SGDLS and YYNGEE. V lost 0 bases, J lost 3 bases, and 5 bases stayed unmatched. CDR3 in amino acids: CASSVEAGGLTDTQYF. CDR3 sequence (DNA): TGTGCCAGCAGCGTAGAGGCGGGGGGGCTTACAGATACGCAGTATTTT.

This sequence joins TRBV7-2 and TRBJ2-3; TRBD1 agrees at 7 bases. From germline, CDR1 is SGHTA and CDR2 FQGNSA. The CDR3 spans 13 residues. The V and J ends lost 5 bases and 8 bases, in that order; junction bases with no gene match: 7. The CDR3 reads CASSNIYRGTQYF. The CDR3 region has the DNA TGTGCCAGCAGCAATATCTACAGGGGTACGCAGTATTTT.

J is TRBJ2-6 and V is TRBV24-1, with 8 positions matching TRBD1. CDR1 and CDR2 from the germline V gene are KGHDR and SFDVKD. V was pared by 5 bases and J by 1 base, with 15 bases of the junction left unmatched. CDR3 length: 20 amino acids. This CDR3 is CATSAPGGAGQVSGANVLTF. For the CDR3, the DNA is TGTGCCACCAGTGCCCCAGGGGGCGCAGGTCAGGTATCTGGGGCCAACGTCCTGACTTTC.

This clone showed up just a few times. The chain has TRBV9 and TRBJ2-3; D remains unclear. The CDR3 contains 14 residues. From germline, CDR1 is SGDLS and CDR2 YYNGEE. V lost 0 bases to trimming and J lost 2 bases, with 7 bases between them. Written as DNA, the CDR3 is TGTGCCAGCAGCGTAGCTCCCCTCACAGATACGCAGTATTTT. As protein: CASSVAPLTDTQYF.

The chain has TRBV12-3 or TRBV12-4 and TRBJ2-7; the D gene is possibly TRBD2 (6 bases). This CDR3 has 12 residues. V gave up 8 bases and J gave up 5 bases, with 13 bases separating them. CDR3 loop: CASLAASHEQYF. CDR3 DNA: TGTGCCAGCTTAGCGGCATCTCACGAGCAGTACTTC.

The chain joins TRBV7-9 to TRBJ2-1; 8 positions match TRBD2. Germline-derived CDR1 and CDR2 are SEHNR and FQNEAQ (reference sequence). Trimming cost V 3 bases and J 8 bases; bases outside gene matches: 9. The CDR3 spans 15 residues. The CDR3 reads CASSFSGGAVDEQFF. The CDR3 nucleotides are TGTGCCAGCAGCTTCTCCGGGGGGGCCGTAGATGAGCAGTTCTTC.

This chain uses TRBV19 with TRBJ1-1; D possibly corresponds to TRBD1 (5 bases). This CDR3 comprises 13 residues. Germline CDR1 LNHDA, CDR2 SQIVND (reference sequence). Deletions cut 1 base from V and 8 bases from J, with 11 bases between. The CDR3 DNA sequence: TGTGCCAGTAGTATAGGGAACAGGCACGAAGCTTTCTTT. This translates into CASSIGNRHEAFF. The full variable domain, its missing parts supplied by reference TRBV19 and TRBJ1-1, is DGGITQSPKYLFRKEGQNVTLSCEQNLNHDAMYWYRQDPGQGLRLIYYSQIVNDFQKGDIAEGYSVSREKKESFPLTVTSAQKNPTAFYLCASSIGNRHEAFFGQGTRLTVV.

V usage is TRBV5-1 and J usage is TRBJ2-7; 7 nucleotides match TRBD2. V was clipped by 0 bases and J by 2 bases; unmatched bases: 5. CDR1 is SGHRS and CDR2 is YFSETQ in the germline V gene. The CDR3 totals 15 residues. The CDR3 is CASSLAVAGAYEQYF. In DNA, the CDR3 is TGCGCCAGCAGCTTGGCCGTCGCGGGGGCCTACGAGCAGTACTTC.

This sequence joins TRBV30 and TRBJ1-5; D may be TRBD1 (5 bases). Germline V gene data show CDR1 as GTSNPN and CDR2 as SVGIG (reference sequence). Trimming left V 0 bases short and J 7 bases short, with 10 bases between. The CDR3 is 13 residues long. The CDR3 loop reads CAWSVEEGQPQHF. CDR3 nucleotide sequence: TGTGCCTGGAGTGTGGAGGAGGGGCAGCCCCAGCATTTT.